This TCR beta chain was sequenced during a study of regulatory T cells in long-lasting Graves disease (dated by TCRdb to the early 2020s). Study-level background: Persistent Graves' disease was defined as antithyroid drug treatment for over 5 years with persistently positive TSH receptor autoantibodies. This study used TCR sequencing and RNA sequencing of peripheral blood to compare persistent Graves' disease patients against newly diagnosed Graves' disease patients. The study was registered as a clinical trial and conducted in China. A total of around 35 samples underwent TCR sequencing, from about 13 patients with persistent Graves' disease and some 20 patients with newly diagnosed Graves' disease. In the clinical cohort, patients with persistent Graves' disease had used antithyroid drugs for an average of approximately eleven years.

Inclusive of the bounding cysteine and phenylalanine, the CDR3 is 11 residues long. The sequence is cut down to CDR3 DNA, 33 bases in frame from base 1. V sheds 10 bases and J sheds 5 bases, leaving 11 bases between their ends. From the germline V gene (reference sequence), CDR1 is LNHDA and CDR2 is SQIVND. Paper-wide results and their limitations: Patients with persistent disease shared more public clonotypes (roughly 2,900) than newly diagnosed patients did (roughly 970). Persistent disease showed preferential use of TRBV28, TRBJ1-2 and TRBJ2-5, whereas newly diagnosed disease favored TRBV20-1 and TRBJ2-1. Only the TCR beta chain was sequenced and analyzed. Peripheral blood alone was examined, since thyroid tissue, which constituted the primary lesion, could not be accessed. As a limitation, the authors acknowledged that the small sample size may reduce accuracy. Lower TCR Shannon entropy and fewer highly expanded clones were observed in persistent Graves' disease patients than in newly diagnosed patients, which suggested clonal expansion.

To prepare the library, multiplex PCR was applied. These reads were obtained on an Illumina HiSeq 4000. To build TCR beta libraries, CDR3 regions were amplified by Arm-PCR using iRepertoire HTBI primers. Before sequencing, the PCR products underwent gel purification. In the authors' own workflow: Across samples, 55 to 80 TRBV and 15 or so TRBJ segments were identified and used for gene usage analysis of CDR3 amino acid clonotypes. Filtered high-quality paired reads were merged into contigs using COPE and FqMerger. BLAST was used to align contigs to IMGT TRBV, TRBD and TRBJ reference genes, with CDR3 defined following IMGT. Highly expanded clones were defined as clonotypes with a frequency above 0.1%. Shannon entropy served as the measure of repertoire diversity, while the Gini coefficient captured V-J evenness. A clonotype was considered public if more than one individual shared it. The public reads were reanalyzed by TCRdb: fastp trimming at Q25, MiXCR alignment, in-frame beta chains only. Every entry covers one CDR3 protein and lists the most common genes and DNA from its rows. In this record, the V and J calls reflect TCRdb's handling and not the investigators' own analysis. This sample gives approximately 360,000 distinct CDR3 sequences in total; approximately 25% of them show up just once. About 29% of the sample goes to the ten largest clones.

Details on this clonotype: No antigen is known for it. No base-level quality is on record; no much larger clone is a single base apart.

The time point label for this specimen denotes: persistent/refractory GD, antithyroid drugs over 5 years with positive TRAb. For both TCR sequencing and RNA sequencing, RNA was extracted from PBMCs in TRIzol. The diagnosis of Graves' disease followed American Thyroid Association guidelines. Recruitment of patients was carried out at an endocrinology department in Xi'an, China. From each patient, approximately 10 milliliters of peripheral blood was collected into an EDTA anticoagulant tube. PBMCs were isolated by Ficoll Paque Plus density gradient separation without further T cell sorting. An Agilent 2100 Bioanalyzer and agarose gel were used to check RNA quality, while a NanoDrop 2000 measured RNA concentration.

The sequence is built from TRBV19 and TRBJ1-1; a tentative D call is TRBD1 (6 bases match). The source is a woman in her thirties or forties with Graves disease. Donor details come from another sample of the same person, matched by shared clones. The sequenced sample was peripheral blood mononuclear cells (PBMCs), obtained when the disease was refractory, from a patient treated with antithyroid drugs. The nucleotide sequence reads TGTGCCACCCGAAGGGGGACTGAAGCTTTCTTT. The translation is CATRRGTEAFF.